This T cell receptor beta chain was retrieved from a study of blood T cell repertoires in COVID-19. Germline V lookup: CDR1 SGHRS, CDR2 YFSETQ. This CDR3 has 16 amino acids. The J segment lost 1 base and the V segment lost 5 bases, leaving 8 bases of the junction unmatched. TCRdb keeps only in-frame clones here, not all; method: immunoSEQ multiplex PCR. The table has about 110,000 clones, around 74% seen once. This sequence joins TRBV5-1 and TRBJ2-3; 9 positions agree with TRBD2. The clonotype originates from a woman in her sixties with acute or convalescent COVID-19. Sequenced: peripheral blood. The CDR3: CASSGPGLARTDTQYF. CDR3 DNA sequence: TGCGCCAGCAGTGGACCGGGACTAGCCCGCACAGATACGCAGTATTTT.